This entry lists 16 T cell receptor beta chains sequenced from one sample in a study of OX40 agonist ivuxolimab in advanced cancers. The assay was immunoSEQ multiplex PCR, and TCRdb's table has in-frame clones only and misses some. The profile shows approximately 52,000 clones, 65% to 85% of them singletons. The sample here was CD4+ or CD8+ T cells sorted from blood, taken in a trial of the OX40 agonist ivuxolimab. These receptors were obtained from an adult with an advanced solid tumor such as melanoma, head and neck, liver or kidney cancer.

This sequence joins TRBV4-1 and TRBJ2-2; 9 nucleotides align to TRBD2. The CDR3 covers 17 residues. V dropped 0 bases and J dropped 6; count of bases not matched to a gene: 8. Germline V gives CDR1 MGHRA, CDR2 YSYEKL. CDR3 loop: CASSQDAGRTSAGELFF. The CDR3 bases are TGCGCCAGCAGCCAAGATGCCGGGCGGACTAGCGCCGGGGAGCTGTTTTTT.

This rearrangement joins TRBV7-8 to TRBJ2-7, with 8 bases that match TRBD1. Losses at the gene ends were 5 bases for V and 6 bases for J; bases not matched to a gene: 6. Germline V gene sequence: CDR1 SGHVS, CDR2 FQNEAQ. CDR3 length: 13 residues. The CDR3 region is CASSAKQGVEQYF. In nucleotides, the CDR3 is TGTGCCAGCAGCGCAAAACAGGGGGTCGAGCAGTACTTC.

The chain joins TRBV18 to TRBJ2-7; TRBD1 might be the D (6 bases). Deletions cut 3 bases from V and 3 bases from J, with 12 bases between. CDR1 is KGHSH, CDR2 LQKENI, per germline. The CDR3 totals 14 residues. CDR3 protein: CASSPMGHYYEQYF. The CDR3 DNA sequence: TGTGCCAGCTCACCTATGGGACATTACTACGAGCAGTACTTC.

This clone appeared a few times. The J gene is TRBJ2-1, the V gene TRBV21-1. TRBV21-1 is flagged as a pseudogene. The CDR3 totals 15 residues. In DNA form, the CDR3 reads TGTGCCAGCAGCAATGGGGGTAGCCTCCCCAAAAGGCAGTTCTTC. Translation: CASSNGGSLPKRQFF.

The V and J genes are TRBV7-9 and TRBJ2-1, with D uncertain. CDR3 size: 16 residues. Trimming cost V 1 base and J 2 bases, with 12 bases left between them. Germline CDR1 SEHNR, CDR2 FQNEAQ (reference sequence). The DNA of the CDR3 is TGTGCCAGCAGCTTAGACGGTCCCCAAGCCTACAATGAGCAGTTCTTC. Translated, it gives CASSLDGPQAYNEQFF.

The CDR3 here is CASSLAIGGQKDTQYF. Here the CDR3 DNA reads TGTGCCAGCAGCTTAGCGATAGGCGGGCAGAAAGATACGCAGTATTTT. The V and J genes are TRBV7-2 and TRBJ2-3, with a possible D match to TRBD2 (5 bases). The CDR3 spans 16 residues. Between the trimmed V and J ends, which lost 0 bases and 5 bases, there was a span of 15 bases. Germline values: CDR1 SGHTA, CDR2 FQGNSA.

The V and J genes are TRBV6-5 and TRBJ1-2, with a possible D match to TRBD1 (5 bases). Germline assignment: CDR1 MNHEY and CDR2 SVGAGI. The CDR3 has 15 amino acids. Trimming removed 5 bases from V and 7 bases from J, with 20 bases in between. CDR3 sequence reads: CASSPGPFPGAGYTF. Written as DNA, the CDR3 is TGTGCCAGCAGTCCAGGCCCCTTTCCCGGGGCTGGCTACACCTTC.

The V gene is TRBV5-1, the J gene TRBJ1-6, with 8 bases matching TRBD1. Germline V gives CDR1 SGHRS, CDR2 YFSETQ. V lost 0 bases, J lost 8 bases, and 10 bases stayed unmatched. The CDR3 is made up of 17 amino acids. In DNA form, the CDR3 reads TGCGCCAGCAGCTTGGCCGTGGCCGGACAGGGACATTCACCCCTCCACTTT. Protein: CASSLAVAGQGHSPLHF.

This chain links TRBV27 with TRBJ1-2, with D possibly being TRBD1 (6 bases). Deletions cut 4 bases from V and 6 bases from J, with 12 bases between. The CDR3 has 13 amino acids. Germline V gene lookup returns CDR1 MNHEY and CDR2 SMNVEV (reference sequence). CDR3 region: CASSYASGDGYTF. The CDR3 nucleotides are TGTGCCAGCAGTTACGCATCAGGGGATGGCTACACCTTC.

This chain links TRBV6-6 with TRBJ2-1, with 11 bases that match TRBD2. V trimming: 4 bases; J trimming: 7 bases; junction bases outside the gene matches: 9. CDR1 MNHNY and CDR2 SVGAGI come from the germline V gene (reference sequence). The CDR3 is 16 amino acids. The CDR3 reads CASSSGLAGGENEQFF. The CDR3 DNA follows: TGTGCCAGCAGTTCCGGGTTAGCGGGAGGGGAAAATGAGCAGTTCTTC.

V is TRBV19 and J is TRBJ2-7, with 8 bases lining up with TRBD2. The J segment lost 7 bases and the V segment lost 7 bases, leaving 12 bases of the junction unmatched. CDR1 and CDR2 (germline): LNHDA, SQIVND (reference sequence). The CDR3 consists of 14 residues. DNA of the CDR3: TGTGCCAGTAATAGGTTTGGACTAGCTGGTGAGCAGTACTTC. Its protein product is CASNRFGLAGEQYF. Based on the CDR3 plus reference TRBV19 and TRBJ2-7, the full variable domain is DGGITQSPKYLFRKEGQNVTLSCEQNLNHDAMYWYRQDPGQGLRLIYYSQIVNDFQKGDIAEGYSVSREKKESFPLTVTSAQKNPTAFYLCASNRFGLAGEQYFGPGTRLTVT.

This clone was seen more than once but under ten times. The rearrangement joins TRBV14 to TRBJ2-7; weak D call: TRBD2 (5 bases). This CDR3 comprises 16 residues. Deletions cut 0 bases from V and 2 bases from J, with 14 bases between. Germline lookup yields CDR1 SGHDN and CDR2 FVKESK. The CDR3 loop is CASSQDPGSRAYEQYF. The CDR3 DNA is TGTGCCAGCAGCCAAGATCCGGGATCTAGGGCCTACGAGCAGTACTTC.

The chain joins TRBV6-4 to TRBJ2-7, with 9 nucleotides matching TRBD1. This CDR3 spans 14 amino acids. V lost 5 bases, J lost 3 bases, and 5 bases stayed unmatched. CDR1 MRHNA and CDR2 SNTAGT come from the germline V gene. CDR3 in DNA: TGTGCCAGCAGTTTGACAGGGGGTAACTACGAGCAGTACTTC. Protein: CASSLTGGNYEQYF.

The chain joins TRBV5-4 to TRBJ2-4, with a tentative D call TRBD1 (6 bases). The CDR3 has 15 amino acids. V gave up 0 bases and J gave up 2 bases, with 9 bases separating them. CDR1 SGHNT and CDR2 YYREEE come from the germline V gene (reference sequence). The CDR3 DNA reads as TGTGCCAGCAGCTTGGACAGGGCGCCCAAAAACATTCAGTACTTC. Encoded protein: CASSLDRAPKNIQYF.

The chain couples TRBV6-1 to TRBJ1-1; no clear D gene. The CDR3 totals 12 residues. CDR1 is MNHNS, CDR2 SASEGT, per germline. With 6 bases removed from V and 2 bases from J, the gap between germline ends came to 7 bases. The CDR3: CASRQLNTEAFF. The CDR3 DNA follows: TGTGCCAGCAGGCAGCTAAACACTGAAGCTTTCTTT.

The chain couples TRBV27 to TRBJ2-3, with 12 bases matching TRBD2. V trimming: 3 bases; J trimming: 4 bases; junction bases outside the gene matches: 2. Germline assignment: CDR1 MNHEY and CDR2 SMNVEV (reference sequence). The CDR3 is 15 amino acids. CDR3 region: CASSFASGGADTQYF. The CDR3 DNA follows: TGTGCCAGCAGTTTTGCTAGCGGGGGGGCAGATACGCAGTATTTT.